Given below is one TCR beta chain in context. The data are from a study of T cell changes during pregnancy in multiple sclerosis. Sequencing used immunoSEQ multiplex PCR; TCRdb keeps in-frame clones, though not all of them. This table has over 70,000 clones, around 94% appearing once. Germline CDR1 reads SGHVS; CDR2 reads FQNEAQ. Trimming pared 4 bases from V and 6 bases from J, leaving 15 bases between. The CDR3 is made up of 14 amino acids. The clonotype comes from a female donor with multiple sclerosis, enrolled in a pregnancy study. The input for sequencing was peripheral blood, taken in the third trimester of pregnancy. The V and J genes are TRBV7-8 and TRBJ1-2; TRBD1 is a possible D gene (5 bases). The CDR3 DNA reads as TGTGCCAGCAGCTCACAAGGGGTTTTCGATGGCTACACCTTC. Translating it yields CASSSQGVFDGYTF. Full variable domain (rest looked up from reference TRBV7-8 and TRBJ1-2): GAGVSQSPRYKVAKRGQDVALRCDPISGHVSLFWYQQALGQGPEFLTYFQNEAQLDKSGLPSDRFFAERPEGSVSTLKIQRTQQEDSAVYLCASSSQGVFDGYTFGSGTRLTVV.